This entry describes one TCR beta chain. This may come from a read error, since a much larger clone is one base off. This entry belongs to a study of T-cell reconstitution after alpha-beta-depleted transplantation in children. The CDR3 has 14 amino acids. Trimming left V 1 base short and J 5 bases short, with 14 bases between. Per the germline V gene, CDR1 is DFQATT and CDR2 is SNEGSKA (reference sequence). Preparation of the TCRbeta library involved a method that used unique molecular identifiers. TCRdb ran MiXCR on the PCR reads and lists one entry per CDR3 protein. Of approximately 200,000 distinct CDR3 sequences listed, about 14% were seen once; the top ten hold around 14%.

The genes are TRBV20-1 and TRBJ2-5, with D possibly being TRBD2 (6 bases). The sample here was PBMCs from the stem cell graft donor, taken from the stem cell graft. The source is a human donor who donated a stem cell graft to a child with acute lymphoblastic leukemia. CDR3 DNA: TGCAGTGCTAGAGGACCTAGCGTGAGTGAGACCCAGTACTTC. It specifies CSARGPSVSETQYF.